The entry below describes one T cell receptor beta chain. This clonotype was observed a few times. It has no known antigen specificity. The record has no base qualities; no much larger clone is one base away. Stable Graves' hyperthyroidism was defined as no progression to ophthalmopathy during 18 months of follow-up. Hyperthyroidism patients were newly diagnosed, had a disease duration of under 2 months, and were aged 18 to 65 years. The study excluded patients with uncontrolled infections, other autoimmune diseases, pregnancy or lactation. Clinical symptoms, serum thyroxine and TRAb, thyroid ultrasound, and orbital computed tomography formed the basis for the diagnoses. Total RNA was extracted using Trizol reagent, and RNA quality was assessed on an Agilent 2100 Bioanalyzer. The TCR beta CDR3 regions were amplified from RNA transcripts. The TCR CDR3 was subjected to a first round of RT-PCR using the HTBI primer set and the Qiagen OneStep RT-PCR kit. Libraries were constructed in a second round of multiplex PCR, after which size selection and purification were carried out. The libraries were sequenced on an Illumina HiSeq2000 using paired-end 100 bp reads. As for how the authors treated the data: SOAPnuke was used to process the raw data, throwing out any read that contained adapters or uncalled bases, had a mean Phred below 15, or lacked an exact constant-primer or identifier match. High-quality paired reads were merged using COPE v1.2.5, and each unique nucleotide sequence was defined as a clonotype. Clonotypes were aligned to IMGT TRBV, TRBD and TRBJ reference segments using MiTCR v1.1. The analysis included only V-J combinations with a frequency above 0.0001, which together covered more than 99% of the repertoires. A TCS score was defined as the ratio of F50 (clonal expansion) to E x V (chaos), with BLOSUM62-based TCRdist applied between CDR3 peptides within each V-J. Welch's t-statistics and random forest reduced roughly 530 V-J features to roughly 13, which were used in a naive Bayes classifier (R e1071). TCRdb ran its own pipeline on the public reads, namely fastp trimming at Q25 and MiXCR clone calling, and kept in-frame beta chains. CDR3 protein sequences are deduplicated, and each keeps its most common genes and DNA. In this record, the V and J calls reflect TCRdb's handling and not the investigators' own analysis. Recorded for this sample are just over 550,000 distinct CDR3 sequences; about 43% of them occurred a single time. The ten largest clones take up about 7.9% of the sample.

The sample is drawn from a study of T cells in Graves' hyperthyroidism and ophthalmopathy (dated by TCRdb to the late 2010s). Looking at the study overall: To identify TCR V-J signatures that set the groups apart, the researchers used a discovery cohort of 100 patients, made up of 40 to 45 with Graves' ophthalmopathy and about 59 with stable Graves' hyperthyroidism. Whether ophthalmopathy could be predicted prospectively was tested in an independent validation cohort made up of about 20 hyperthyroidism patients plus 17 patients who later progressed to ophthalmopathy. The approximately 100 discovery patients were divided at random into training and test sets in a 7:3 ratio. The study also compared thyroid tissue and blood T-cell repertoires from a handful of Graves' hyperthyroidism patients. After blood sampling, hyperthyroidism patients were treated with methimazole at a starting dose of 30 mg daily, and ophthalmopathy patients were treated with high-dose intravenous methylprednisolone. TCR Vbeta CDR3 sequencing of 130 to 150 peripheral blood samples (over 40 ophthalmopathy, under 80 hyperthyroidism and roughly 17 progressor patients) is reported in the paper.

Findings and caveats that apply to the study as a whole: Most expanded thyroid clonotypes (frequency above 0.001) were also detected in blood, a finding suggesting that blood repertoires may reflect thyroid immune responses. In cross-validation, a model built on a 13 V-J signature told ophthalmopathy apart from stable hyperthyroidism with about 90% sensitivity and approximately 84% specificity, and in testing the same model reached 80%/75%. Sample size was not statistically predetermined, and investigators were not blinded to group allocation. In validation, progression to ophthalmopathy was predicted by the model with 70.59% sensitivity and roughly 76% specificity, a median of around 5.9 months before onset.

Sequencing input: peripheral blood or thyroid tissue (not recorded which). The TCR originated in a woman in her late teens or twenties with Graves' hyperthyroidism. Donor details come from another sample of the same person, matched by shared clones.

This receptor has the CDR3 CASATGRAAFF. The nucleotide sequence is TGTGCCAGCGCGACCGGCAGGGCGGCTTTCTTT. The chain joins TRBV9 to TRBJ1-1, and possibly TRBD1, on 5 matching bases. CDR1 and CDR2 (SGDLS, YYNGEE) derive from the germline V gene. V is shortened by 7 bases, J by 11 bases, and the region joining them spans 15 bases. The CDR3 contains 11 residues, cysteine and phenylalanine counted. Of the read, only the CDR3 DNA is kept; its 33 bases are in frame from base 1.